This TCR beta chain is from a study of T cells in Graves' hyperthyroidism and ophthalmopathy. The CDR3 totals 16 residues. Germline V gene sequence: CDR1 LGHDT, CDR2 YNNKEL (reference sequence). Trimming cost V 4 bases and J 4 bases; bases outside gene matches: 6. Regarding the study as a whole: Blood also held most thyroid clonotypes expanded beyond 0.001. Researchers report that a 13 V-J model separated ophthalmopathy from stable hyperthyroidism.

Researchers took RNA transcripts and amplified the TCR beta CDR3 regions from them. The HTBI primer set drove a first-round RT-PCR of the TCR CDR3. TCRdb passed the multiplex PCR reads through MiXCR, listing each CDR3 protein once. The sample holds 350,000 or so distinct CDR3 sequences, around a sixth seen once. Remarks on this clonotype: Its antigen is not known.

Sequencing was done on a sample of blood. The sequence derives from a woman aged 50 to 65 with Graves' hyperthyroidism. The chain is built from TRBV3-1 and TRBJ2-3; TRBD2 aligns across 12 bases. The CDR3 is CASSLPGTSGPDTQYF. In nucleotides, the CDR3 is TGTGCCAGCAGCCTCCCTGGGACTAGCGGGCCAGATACGCAGTATTTT.